One and the same sample provided the 12 T cell receptor beta chains below, sequenced in a study of OX40 agonist ivuxolimab in advanced cancers. Library preparation employed the immunoSEQ multiplex PCR assay. TCRdb carries this immuneACCESS record with in-frame sequences only. Its versions omit some clonotypes, under half of them owing to an unresolved V gene in the studies checked, with the rest unexplained. Within this sample are more than 95,000 clones, with roughly 94% of them counted one time only. Of the sample, less than 0.2% is held by the ten largest clones. The source was CD4+ or CD8+ T cells sorted from blood, collected in a trial of the OX40 agonist ivuxolimab. The receptors here all came from an adult with an advanced solid tumor such as melanoma, head and neck, liver or kidney cancer.

This chain uses TRBV2 with TRBJ2-4; D perhaps matches TRBD2 (5 bases). The CDR3 sequence is 15 residues long. The germline V and J ends were trimmed by 5 bases and 0 bases, with 11 bases remaining between them. CDR1 SNHLY and CDR2 FYNNEI come from the germline V gene. The CDR3, as DNA: TGTGCCAGCAGTAAAATCGGGGTAGCCAAAAACATTCAGTACTTC. This encodes CASSKIGVAKNIQYF.

This chain uses TRBV14 with TRBJ2-5; D possibly corresponds to TRBD2 (6 bases). There are 15 residues in the CDR3. Trimming shortened V by 0 bases and J by 1 base, and 9 bases separated the two germline ends. Germline-derived CDR1 and CDR2 are SGHDN and FVKESK. The CDR3 DNA is TGTGCCAGCAGCCAAGACCAGGGACTCCAAGAGACCCAGTACTTC. Translated: CASSQDQGLQETQYF.

The chain joins TRBV6-6 to TRBJ1-6; tentative D call: TRBD1 (5 bases). Germline CDR1 MNHNY, CDR2 SVGAGI (reference sequence). The CDR3 totals 14 residues. V lost 5 bases, J lost 0 bases, and 5 bases lay in between. CDR3 DNA sequence: TGTGCCAGCAGTGACAGCTCCTATAATTCACCCCTCCACTTT. Translated, it gives CASSDSSYNSPLHF.

The chain recombines TRBV19 with TRBJ2-7, with D hard to call. Germline assignment: CDR1 LNHDA and CDR2 SQIVND (reference sequence). The CDR3 runs to 14 residues. Between the trimmed V and J ends, which lost 0 bases and 6 bases, there was a span of 12 bases. The CDR3 region is CASSIDRWTSEQYF. CDR3 DNA sequence: TGTGCCAGTAGTATAGATAGGTGGACCTCCGAGCAGTACTTC.

The chain joins TRBV7-2 to TRBJ1-1, with D possibly TRBD1 on 6 matching bases. Germline V gives CDR1 SGHTA, CDR2 FQGNSA. The germline V and J ends were trimmed by 5 bases and 1 base, with 8 bases remaining between them. The CDR3 runs to 13 residues. Here the CDR3 DNA reads TGTGCCAGCAGCCCGGGACAGAACACTGAAGCTTTCTTT. Translated: CASSPGQNTEAFF.

This chain uses TRBV5-4 with TRBJ1-3, with D possibly TRBD1 on 5 matching bases. Germline values: CDR1 SGHNT, CDR2 YYREEE (reference sequence). This CDR3 is built from 16 residues. The V gene lost 0 bases and the J gene lost 2 bases, with 12 bases spanning the gap. The CDR3 bases are TGTGCCAGCAGCTTGGGGCTGGGGACGGCTGGAAACACCATATATTTT. It is translated as CASSLGLGTAGNTIYF.

The rearrangement joins TRBV5-1 to TRBJ2-1, with a possible D match to TRBD1 (6 bases). This CDR3 is built from 16 residues. In germline, CDR1 is SGHRS, CDR2 YFSETQ. V dropped 0 bases and J dropped 0 bases, with 10 bases sitting between them. DNA for the CDR3: TGCGCCAGCAGCTTGGGCGCGGACAGCTCCTACAATGAGCAGTTCTTC. It yields the protein CASSLGADSSYNEQFF.

The chain uses TRBV2 and TRBJ2-7, with D unclear. CDR3 length equals 13 residues. Germline-derived CDR1 and CDR2 are SNHLY and FYNNEI. The V gene lost 8 bases and the J gene lost 3 bases, with 14 bases spanning the gap. The CDR3 protein is CASDLLLGYEQYF. CDR3 in DNA: TGTGCCAGCGACTTACTCTTGGGCTACGAGCAGTACTTC.

The CDR3 DNA reads TGTGCCAGCAGTGAAAGGACAGGGTGGCAGCCCCAGCATTTT. Its translation: CASSERTGWQPQHF. V gene TRBV6-1 combines with J gene TRBJ1-5, with 8 positions matching TRBD1. Germline V gene data show CDR1 as MNHNS and CDR2 as SASEGT. There are 14 residues in the CDR3. Trimming at V came to 2 bases and at J to 7 bases, leaving 4 bases not matched to a gene.

The J gene is TRBJ1-2, the V gene TRBV15; no definite D call. V lost 5 bases and J 7 bases, leaving 17 bases between the germline ends. This CDR3 is built from 14 residues. Germline loops: CDR1 LNHNV, CDR2 YYDKDF (reference sequence). CDR3 bases: TGTGCCACCAGCGGGGAACAGCGCCTCCTTGGCTACACCTTC. Translated: CATSGEQRLLGYTF.

This chain uses TRBV15 with TRBJ1-1, with D tentatively TRBD1 (5 bases). V lost 5 bases, J lost 4 bases, and 17 bases lay in between. Germline values: CDR1 LNHNV, CDR2 YYDKDF (reference sequence). This CDR3 contains 15 residues. CDR3 residues: CATSWEAGRGTEAFF. DNA for the CDR3: TGTGCCACCAGCTGGGAGGCAGGGCGGGGCACTGAAGCTTTCTTT.

This sequence joins TRBV5-4 and TRBJ1-6; 7 positions agree with TRBD1. Germline loops: CDR1 SGHNT, CDR2 YYREEE (reference sequence). V lost 4 bases, J lost 6 bases, and 10 bases stayed unmatched. This CDR3 is 16 amino acids long. Here the CDR3 DNA reads TGTGCCAGCAGCCGCGTAGAGGGGGCAATTAATTCACCCCTCCACTTT. Its translation is CASSRVEGAINSPLHF.